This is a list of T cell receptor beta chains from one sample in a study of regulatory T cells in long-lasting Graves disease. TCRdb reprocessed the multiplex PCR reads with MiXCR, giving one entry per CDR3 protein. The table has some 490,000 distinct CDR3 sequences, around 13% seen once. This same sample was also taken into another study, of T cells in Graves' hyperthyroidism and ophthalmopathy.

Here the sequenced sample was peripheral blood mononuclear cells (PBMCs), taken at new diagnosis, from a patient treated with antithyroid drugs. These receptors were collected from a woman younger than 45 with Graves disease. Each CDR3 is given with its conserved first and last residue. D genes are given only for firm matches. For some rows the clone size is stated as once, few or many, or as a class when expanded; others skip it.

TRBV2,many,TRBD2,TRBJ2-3,CASTDVTSGRSDTQYF,TGTGCCAGCACCGACGTAACTAGCGGGAGGTCCGATACGCAGTATTTT
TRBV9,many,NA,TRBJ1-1,CASSRSYGGWVNTEAFF,TGTGCCAGCAGCAGATCTTACGGGGGCTGGGTGAACACTGAAGCTTTCTTT
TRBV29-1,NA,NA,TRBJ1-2,CSVVEGATFLYGYTF,TGCAGCGTTGTTGAAGGGGCAACGTTTCTATATGGCTACACCTTC
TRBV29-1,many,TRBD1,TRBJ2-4,CSALDRGQPKNIQYF,TGCAGCGCCCTTGACAGGGGGCAGCCCAAAAACATTCAGTACTTC
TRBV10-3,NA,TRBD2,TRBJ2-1,CAIRSGSSSYNEQFF,TGTGCCATCAGGAGCGGGAGTAGCTCCTACAATGAGCAGTTCTTC
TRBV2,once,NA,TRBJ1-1,CASSEGGRVFF,TGTGCCAGCAGTGAGGGGGGTAGAGTTTTCTTT
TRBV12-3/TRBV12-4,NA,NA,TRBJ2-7,CASSFPRAEQYF,TGTGCCAGCAGTTTCCCCAGGGCCGAGCAGTACTTC
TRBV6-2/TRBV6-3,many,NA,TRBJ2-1,CASSAGTPPYNEQFF,TGTGCCAGCAGCGCCGGGACCCCCCCGTACAATGAGCAGTTCTTC
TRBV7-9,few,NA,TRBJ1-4,CASREGRREKNEKLFF,TGTGCCAGCAGGGAGGGGAGGCGCGAGAAAAATGAAAAACTGTTTTTT
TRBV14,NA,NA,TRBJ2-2,CASSQDQRGGTGELFF,TGTGCCAGCAGCCAAGATCAGAGGGGGGGCACCGGGGAGCTGTTTTTT
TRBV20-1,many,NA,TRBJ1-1,CSAFRTANTEAFF,TGCAGTGCCTTTCGGACGGCGAACACTGAAGCTTTCTTT
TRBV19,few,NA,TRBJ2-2,CASSIKWVGELFF,TGTGCCAGTAGTATCAAATGGGTCGGGGAGCTGTTTTTT
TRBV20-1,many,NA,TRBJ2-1,CSARAPSGNEQFF,TGCAGTGCTAGAGCCCCTAGTGGCAATGAGCAGTTCTTC
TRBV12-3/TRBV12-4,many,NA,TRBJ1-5,CASSSLDSSNQPQHF,TGTGCCAGCAGTTCCCTCGACAGTAGCAATCAGCCCCAGCATTTT
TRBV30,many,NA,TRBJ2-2,CAWSAQWTGELFF,TGTGCCTGGAGCGCCCAATGGACCGGGGAGCTGTTTTTT
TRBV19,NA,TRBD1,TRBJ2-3,CASSSAWTGGSTDTQYF,TGTGCCAGTAGCTCAGCCTGGACAGGGGGTTCCACAGATACGCAGTATTTT
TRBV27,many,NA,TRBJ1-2,CASSFLHSATEEGGYTF,TGTGCCAGCAGTTTTCTGCACTCTGCTACAGAAGAGGGAGGCTACACCTTC
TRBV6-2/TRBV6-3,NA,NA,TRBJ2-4,CDSSVGGDTKNIQYF,TGTGACAGCAGTGTTGGGGGCGATACGAAAAACATTCAGTACTTC
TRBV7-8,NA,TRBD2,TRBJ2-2,CANNKLAGAKAGELFF,TGTGCCAACAACAAGCTAGCGGGAGCTAAGGCCGGGGAGCTGTTTTTT
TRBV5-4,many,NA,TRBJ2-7,CASSSSSGYEQYF,TGTGCCAGCAGCTCCTCGAGTGGCTACGAGCAGTACTTC
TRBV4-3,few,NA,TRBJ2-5,CASSQDLRDGETQYF,TGCGCCAGCAGCCAAGATCTTAGGGACGGAGAGACCCAGTACTTC
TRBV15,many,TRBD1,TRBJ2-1,CATSRAFSGTGTNEQFF,TGTGCCACCAGCAGAGCTTTTTCGGGGACAGGGACCAATGAGCAGTTCTTC
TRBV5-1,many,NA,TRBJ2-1,CASSPLGALNNEQFF,TGCGCCAGCAGCCCTTTGGGGGCCCTCAACAATGAGCAGTTCTTC
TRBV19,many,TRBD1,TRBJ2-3,CASSMADRGGTDTQYF,TGTGCCAGTAGTATGGCGGACAGGGGCGGCACAGATACGCAGTATTTT
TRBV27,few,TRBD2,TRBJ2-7,CASSMVAGRSYEQYF,TGTGCCAGCAGTATGGTAGCGGGACGCTCCTACGAGCAGTACTTC
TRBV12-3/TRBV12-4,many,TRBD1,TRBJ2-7,CASSRDRAYEQYF,TGTGCCAGCAGCCGGGACAGAGCCTACGAGCAGTACTTC
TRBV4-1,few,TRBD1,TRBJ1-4,CASSLRGGFNEKLFF,TGCGCCAGCAGCCTTCGAGGGGGCTTTAATGAAAAACTGTTTTTT
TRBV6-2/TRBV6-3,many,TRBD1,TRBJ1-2,CASKKTGREGYTF,TGTGCCAGTAAAAAGACAGGGCGAGAAGGCTACACCTTC
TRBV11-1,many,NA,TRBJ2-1,CASSLEFTSPEQFF,TGTGCCAGCAGCTTAGAATTCACTAGCCCTGAGCAGTTCTTC
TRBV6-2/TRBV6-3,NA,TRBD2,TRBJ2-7,CASSYFAGGYEQYF,TGTGCCAGCAGTTACTTCGCGGGGGGATACGAGCAGTACTTC
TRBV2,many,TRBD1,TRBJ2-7,CASSSNRGLDEQYF,TGTGCCAGCAGTTCCAACAGGGGGCTCGACGAGCAGTACTTC
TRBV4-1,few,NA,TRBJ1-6,CASSQEGERASYNSPLHF,TGCGCCAGCAGCCAAGAAGGGGAGAGGGCCTCCTATAATTCACCCCTCCACTTT
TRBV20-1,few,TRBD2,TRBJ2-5,CSAPSIGRVETQYF,TGCAGTGCCCCAAGTATCGGGAGGGTCGAGACCCAGTACTTC
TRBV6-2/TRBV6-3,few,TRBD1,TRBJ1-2,CASGGTGMNYGYTF,TGTGCCAGCGGAGGGACAGGGATGAACTATGGCTACACCTTC
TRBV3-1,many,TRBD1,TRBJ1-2,CASSYQGADYGYTF,TGTGCCAGCAGCTACCAGGGGGCGGACTATGGCTACACCTTC
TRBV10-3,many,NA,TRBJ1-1,CAIRDRGTNTEAFF,TGTGCCATCAGAGACCGGGGAACGAACACTGAAGCTTTCTTT
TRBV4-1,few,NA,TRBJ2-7,CASSQEEGGTSYEQYF,TGCGCCAGCAGCCAAGAAGAGGGGGGGACCTCCTACGAGCAGTACTTC